Sequencing of this T cell receptor (beta chain) was carried out in a study of blood T cell repertoires in COVID-19. Using immunoSEQ multiplex PCR, the repertoire was profiled, and TCRdb retains in-frame clones only, with some absent. The sample shows a few hundred thousand clones, approximately 85% of them seen only once. V was pared by 2 bases and J by 7 bases, with 14 bases of the junction left unmatched. CDR1 SGHRS and CDR2 YFSETQ come from the germline V gene. The CDR3 spans 16 residues. The sequenced sample was peripheral blood. This chain links TRBV5-1 with TRBJ1-1; 7 nucleotides line up with TRBD1. This TCR was recovered from a human donor in a cohort sampled during active COVID-19. In DNA, the CDR3 is TGCGCCAGCAGCTTACGAAGGGGGCTACGTACGGATGAAGCTTTCTTT. This encodes CASSLRRGLRTDEAFF.